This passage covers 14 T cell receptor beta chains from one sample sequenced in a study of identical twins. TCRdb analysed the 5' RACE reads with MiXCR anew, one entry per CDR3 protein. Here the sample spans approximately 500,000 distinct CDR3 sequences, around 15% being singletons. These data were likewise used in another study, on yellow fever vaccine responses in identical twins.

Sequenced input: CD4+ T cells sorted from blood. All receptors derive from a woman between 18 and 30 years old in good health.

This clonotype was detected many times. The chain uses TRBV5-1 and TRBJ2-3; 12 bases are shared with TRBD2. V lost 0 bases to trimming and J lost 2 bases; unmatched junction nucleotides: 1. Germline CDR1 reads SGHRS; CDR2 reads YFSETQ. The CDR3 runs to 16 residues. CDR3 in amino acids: CASSLGTSGNTDTQYF. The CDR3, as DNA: TGCGCCAGCAGCTTGGGGACTAGCGGGAACACAGATACGCAGTATTTT. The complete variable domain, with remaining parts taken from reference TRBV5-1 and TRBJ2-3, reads KAGVTQTPRYLIKTRGQQVTLSCSPISGHRSVSWYQQTPGQGLQFLFEYFSETQRNKGNFPGRFSGRQFSNSRSEMNVSTLELGDSALYLCASSLGTSGNTDTQYFGPGTRLTVL.

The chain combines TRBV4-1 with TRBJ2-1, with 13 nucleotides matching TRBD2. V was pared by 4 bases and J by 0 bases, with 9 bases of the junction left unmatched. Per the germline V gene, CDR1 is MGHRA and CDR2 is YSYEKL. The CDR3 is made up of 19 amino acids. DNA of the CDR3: TGCGCCAGCAGCCCCAAGACTAGCGGGGGGCCGAGCTCCTACAATGAGCAGTTCTTC. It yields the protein CASSPKTSGGPSSYNEQFF.

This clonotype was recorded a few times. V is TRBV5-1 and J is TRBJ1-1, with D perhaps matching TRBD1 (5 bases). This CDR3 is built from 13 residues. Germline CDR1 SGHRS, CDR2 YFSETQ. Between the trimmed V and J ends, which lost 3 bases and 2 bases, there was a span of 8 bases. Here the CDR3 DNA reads TGCGCCAGCAGCTGGACACCTAACACTGAAGCTTTCTTT. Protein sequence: CASSWTPNTEAFF. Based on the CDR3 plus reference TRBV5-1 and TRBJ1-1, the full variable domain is KAGVTQTPRYLIKTRGQQVTLSCSPISGHRSVSWYQQTPGQGLQFLFEYFSETQRNKGNFPGRFSGRQFSNSRSEMNVSTLELGDSALYLCASSWTPNTEAFFGQGTRLTVV.

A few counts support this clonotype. The CDR3 region is CASSLSGQGGQPQHF. CDR3 bases: TGTGCCAGCAGCTTATCCGGACAGGGTGGTCAGCCCCAGCATTTT. The rearrangement uses TRBV7-8 and TRBJ1-5; 8 bases agree with TRBD1. The length of the CDR3 is 15 residues. The germline V gene encodes CDR1 SGHVS and CDR2 FQNEAQ. V shed 2 bases and J 6 bases; nucleotides not matched to a gene: 6.

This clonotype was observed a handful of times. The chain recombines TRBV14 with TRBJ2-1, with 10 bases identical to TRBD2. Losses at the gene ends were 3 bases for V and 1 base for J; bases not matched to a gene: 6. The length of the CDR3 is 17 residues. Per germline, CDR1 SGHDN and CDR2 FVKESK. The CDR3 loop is CASSQRGLARSYNEQFF. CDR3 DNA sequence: TGTGCCAGCAGCCAGAGGGGACTAGCGAGATCCTACAATGAGCAGTTCTTC. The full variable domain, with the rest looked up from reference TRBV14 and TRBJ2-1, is EAGVTQFPSHSVIEKGQTVTLRCDPISGHDNLYWYRRVMGKEIKFLLHFVKESKQDESGMPNNRFLAERTGGTYSTLKVQPAELEDSGVYFCASSQRGLARSYNEQFFGPGTRLTVL.

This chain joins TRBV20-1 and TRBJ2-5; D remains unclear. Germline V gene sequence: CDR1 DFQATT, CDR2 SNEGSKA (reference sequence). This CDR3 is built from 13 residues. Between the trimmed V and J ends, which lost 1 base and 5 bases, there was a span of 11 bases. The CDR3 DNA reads TGCAGTGCTAGAGCAACTACCCGGGAGACCCAGTACTTC. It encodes CSARATTRETQYF.

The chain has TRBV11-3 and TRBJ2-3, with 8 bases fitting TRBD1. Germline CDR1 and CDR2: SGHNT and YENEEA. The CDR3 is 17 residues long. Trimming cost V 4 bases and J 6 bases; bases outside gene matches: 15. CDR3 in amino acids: CASSSGQGALGFDTQYF. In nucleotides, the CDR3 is TGTGCCAGCAGCTCCGGACAGGGTGCATTAGGTTTCGATACGCAGTATTTT.

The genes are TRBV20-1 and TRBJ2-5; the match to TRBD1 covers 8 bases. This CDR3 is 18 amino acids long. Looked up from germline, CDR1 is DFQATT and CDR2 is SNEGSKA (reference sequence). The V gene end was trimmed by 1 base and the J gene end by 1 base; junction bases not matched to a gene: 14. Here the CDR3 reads CSARVFGQGAPGQETQYF. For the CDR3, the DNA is TGCAGTGCTAGAGTGTTCGGGCAGGGGGCACCGGGCCAAGAGACCCAGTACTTC.

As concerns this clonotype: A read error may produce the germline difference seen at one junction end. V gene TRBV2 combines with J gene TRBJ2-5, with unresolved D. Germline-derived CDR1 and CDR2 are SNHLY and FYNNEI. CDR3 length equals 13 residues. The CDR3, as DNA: TGTGCCAGCAGGGAAGGAGCCCAAGAGACCCAGTACTTC. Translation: CASREGAQETQYF.

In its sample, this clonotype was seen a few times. The CDR3 here is CASSHPGTGVAKATYEQYF. The CDR3 region has the DNA TGCGCCAGCAGCCACCCCGGGACAGGGGTCGCAAAAGCGACCTACGAGCAGTACTTC. This chain uses TRBV4-1 with TRBJ2-7; 10 nucleotides align to TRBD1. The CDR3 covers 19 residues. From germline, CDR1 is MGHRA and CDR2 YSYEKL. With V trimmed by 3 bases and J by 2 bases, 16 bases remained unmatched.

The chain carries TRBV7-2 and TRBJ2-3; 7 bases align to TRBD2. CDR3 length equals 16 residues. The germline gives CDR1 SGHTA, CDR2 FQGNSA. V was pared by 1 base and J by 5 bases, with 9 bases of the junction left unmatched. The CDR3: CASSLVGGSGVDTQYF. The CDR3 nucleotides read TGTGCCAGCAGCTTAGTTGGCGGGAGCGGGGTAGATACGCAGTATTTT.

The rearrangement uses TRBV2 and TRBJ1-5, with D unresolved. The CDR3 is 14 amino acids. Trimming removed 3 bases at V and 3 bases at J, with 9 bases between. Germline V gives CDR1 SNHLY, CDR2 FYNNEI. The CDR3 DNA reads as TGTGCCAGCAGTGATGCGGATTTCAATCAGCCCCAGCATTTT. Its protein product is CASSDADFNQPQHF.

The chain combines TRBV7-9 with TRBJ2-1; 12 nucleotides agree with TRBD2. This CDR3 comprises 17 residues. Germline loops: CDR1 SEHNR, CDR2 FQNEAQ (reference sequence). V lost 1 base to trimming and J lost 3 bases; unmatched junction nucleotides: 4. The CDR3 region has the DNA TGTGCCAGCAGCTTAGGGCTAGCGGGAGGGTACTACAATGAGCAGTTCTTC. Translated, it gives CASSLGLAGGYYNEQFF.

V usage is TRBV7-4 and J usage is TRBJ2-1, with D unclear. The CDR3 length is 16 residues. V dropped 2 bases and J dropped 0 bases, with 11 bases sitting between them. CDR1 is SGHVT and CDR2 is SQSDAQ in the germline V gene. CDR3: CASSLTRANSYNEQFF. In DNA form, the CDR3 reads TGTGCCAGCAGCTTAACCCGGGCGAACTCCTACAATGAGCAGTTCTTC.